This passage covers 11 T cell receptor beta chains from one sample sequenced in a study of CD8 T cells in Susac syndrome. Random hexamers were used to reverse transcribe an amount of about 0.45 to 1 ug RNA. TCRdb ran MiXCR on the immunoSEQ multiplex PCR reads and lists one entry per CDR3 protein. The sample lists hundreds of thousands of distinct CDR3 sequences, roughly 90% occurring once. The sample taken for sequencing was CD8+ T cells from PBMCs. The receptors shown here come from a human donor with multiple sclerosis.

This chain uses TRBV7-9 with TRBJ2-1; the match to TRBD1 covers 8 bases. The CDR3 is 14 residues long. Per germline, CDR1 SEHNR and CDR2 FQNEAQ (reference sequence). Germline trimming cut 0 bases from V and 7 bases from J; bases unmatched to any gene: 2. The CDR3, as DNA: TGTGCCAGCAGCTTAGCCAACAGGGGGAATGAGCAGTTCTTC. Amino acids: CASSLANRGNEQFF.

The J gene is TRBJ2-5, the V gene TRBV9; D remains ambiguous. Trimming shortened V by 4 bases and J by 4 bases, and 17 bases separated the two germline ends. The CDR3 loop spans 15 amino acids. Per the germline V gene, CDR1 is SGDLS and CDR2 is YYNGEE. In DNA, the CDR3 is TGTGCCAGCAGCAACCAGGACGCCTTGGGAGAGACCCAGTACTTC. This codes for CASSNQDALGETQYF.

The genes are TRBV28 and TRBJ1-2; TRBD1 agrees at 8 bases. The germline CDR1 and CDR2 sequences are MDHEN and SYDVKM. V gave up 5 bases and J gave up 3 bases; unmatched junction bases: 8. The CDR3 sequence is 15 residues long. For the CDR3, the DNA is TGTGCCAGCAGTCCAGCAGGGGGCGGGTACTATGGCTACACCTTC. Amino acids: CASSPAGGGYYGYTF.

Only a few counts were recorded for this clonotype. The chain links TRBV30 to TRBJ2-7; TRBD1 agrees at 10 bases. CDR1 GTSNPN and CDR2 SVGIG come from the germline V gene (reference sequence). The CDR3 is 13 residues long. Losses at the gene ends were 3 bases for V and 1 base for J; bases not matched to a gene: 0. DNA for the CDR3: TGTGCCTGGAGGGGACAGGGGTCCTACGAGCAGTACTTC. This sequence encodes CAWRGQGSYEQYF.

The rearrangement links TRBV12-3 or TRBV12-4 to TRBJ2-7; TRBD2 matches 8 bases. The CDR3 loop spans 15 amino acids. V dropped 6 bases and J dropped 2; count of bases not matched to a gene: 9. The CDR3 sequence: CASSLGVAGPYEQYF. The DNA of the CDR3 is TGTGCCAGCAGCCTCGGGGTAGCGGGACCCTACGAGCAGTACTTC.

The table lists this clonotype with a count of one. The rearrangement uses TRBV28 and TRBJ2-1, with TRBD1 as a possible D gene (6 bases). This CDR3 region has 15 residues. Germline loops: CDR1 MDHEN, CDR2 SYDVKM. The V and J ends lost 4 bases and 3 bases respectively, with 13 bases between them. The CDR3: CASSSGTTDYNEQFF. The CDR3 bases are TGTGCCAGCAGTTCAGGGACAACCGACTACAATGAGCAGTTCTTC.

The J gene is TRBJ2-2, the V gene TRBV27; the D gene is possibly TRBD2 (6 bases). The germline V gene has CDR1 MNHEY and CDR2 SMNVEV (reference sequence). The CDR3 totals 14 residues. V was cut by 3 bases and J by 8 bases, with 13 bases left in between. The CDR3 loop reads CASSFGGVTGELFF. The CDR3 DNA follows: TGTGCCAGCAGTTTTGGAGGGGTGACGGGGGAGCTGTTTTTT.

The CDR3 loop is CATREPGETQYF. DNA for the CDR3: TGTGCCACCCGTGAACCTGGGGAGACCCAGTACTTC. J is TRBJ2-5 and V is TRBV10-3; no clear D gene. Germline assignment: CDR1 ENHRY and CDR2 SYGVKD. The CDR3 loop spans 12 amino acids. V gave up 10 bases and J gave up 5 bases, with 14 bases separating them.

The chain uses TRBV7-3 and TRBJ2-3; a possible D gene is TRBD1 (5 bases). V was cut by 2 bases and J by 4 bases, with 10 bases left in between. Germline loops: CDR1 SGHTA, CDR2 FQGTGA. The CDR3 covers 14 residues. This CDR3 reads CASSLARAPDTQYF. In nucleotides, the CDR3 is TGTGCCAGCAGCTTAGCCAGGGCCCCAGATACGCAGTATTTT.

This clonotype showed up just a few times. This chain uses TRBV18 with TRBJ2-1; TRBD2 matches 12 bases. CDR3 length: 16 amino acids. Germline lookup yields CDR1 KGHSH and CDR2 LQKENI. V trimming: 0 bases; J trimming: 3 bases; junction bases outside the gene matches: 0. CDR3 bases: TGTGCCAGCTCACCACCGGGACTAGCGGGCTACAATGAGCAGTTCTTC. It encodes CASSPPGLAGYNEQFF.

The genes are TRBV20-1 and TRBJ2-7; D uncertain. The CDR3 is made up of 12 amino acids. CDR1 is DFQATT, CDR2 SNEGSKA, per germline (reference sequence). V was shortened by 3 bases and J by 2 bases, with 8 bases between the two germline ends. CDR3 bases: TGCAGTGCTAGGAACGTTGCCTACGAGCAGTACTTC. It codes for CSARNVAYEQYF.